The following is a T cell receptor beta chain sequence with its context. These data belong to a study of shared clonotypes between healthy human individuals. Germline V gene lookup returns CDR1 SGHAT and CDR2 FQNNGV. V was clipped by 4 bases and J by 3 bases; unmatched bases: 6. This CDR3 comprises 15 residues. Healthy HIV-negative adults without recent acute infections or vaccinations served as donors. TCRdb keeps only in-frame clones here, not all; method: immunoSEQ multiplex PCR. The profile covers a few million clones, with approximately 93% appearing a single time and about 0.39% taken by the ten largest.

The sequenced material came from naive CD4+ T cells from PBMCs. Specified subset: CD45RA+ positively selected. This clonotype was sampled from a man aged 18 to 29 in good health. Some clones in this sample may be carry-over from other donors' samples. V usage is TRBV11-2 and J usage is TRBJ2-7; TRBD1 agrees at 10 bases. This chain's CDR3 is CASSSRRDRGYEQYF. The CDR3 DNA follows: TGTGCCAGCAGCTCCCGCCGGGACAGGGGCTACGAGCAGTACTTC.